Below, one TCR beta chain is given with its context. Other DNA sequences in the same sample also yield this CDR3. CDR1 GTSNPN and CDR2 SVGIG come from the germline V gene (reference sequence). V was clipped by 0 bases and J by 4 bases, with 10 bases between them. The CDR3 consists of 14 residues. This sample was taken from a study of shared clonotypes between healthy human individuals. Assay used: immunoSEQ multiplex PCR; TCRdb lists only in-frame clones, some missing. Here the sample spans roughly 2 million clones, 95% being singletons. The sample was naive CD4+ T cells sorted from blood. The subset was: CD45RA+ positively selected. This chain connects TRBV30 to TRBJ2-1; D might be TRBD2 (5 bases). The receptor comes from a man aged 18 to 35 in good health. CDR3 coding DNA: TGTGCCTGGAGTGTACGACGGGGTTACAATGAGCAGTTCTTC. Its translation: CAWSVRRGYNEQFF.